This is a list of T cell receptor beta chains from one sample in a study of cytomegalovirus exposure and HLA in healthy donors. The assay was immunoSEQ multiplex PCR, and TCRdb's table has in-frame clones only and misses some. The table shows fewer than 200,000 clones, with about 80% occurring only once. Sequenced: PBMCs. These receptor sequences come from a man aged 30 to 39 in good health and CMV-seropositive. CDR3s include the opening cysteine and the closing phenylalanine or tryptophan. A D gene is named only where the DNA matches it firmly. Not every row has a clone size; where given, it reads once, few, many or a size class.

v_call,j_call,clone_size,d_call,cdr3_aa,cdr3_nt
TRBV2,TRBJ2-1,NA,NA,CASSAGEYNEQFF,TGTGCCAGCAGTGCTGGGGAGTACAATGAGCAGTTCTTC
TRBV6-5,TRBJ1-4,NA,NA,CASSYSTGREKLFF,TGTGCCAGCAGTTACTCGACGGGAAGGGAAAAACTGTTTTTT
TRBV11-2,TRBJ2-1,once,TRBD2,CASSPGLAGGPGIGNEQFF,TGTGCCAGCAGCCCGGGACTAGCGGGGGGGCCAGGGATTGGCAATGAGCAGTTCTTC
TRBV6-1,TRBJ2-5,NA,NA,CASSLGSFDETQYF,TGTGCCAGCAGTCTGGGGAGTTTTGATGAGACCCAGTACTTC
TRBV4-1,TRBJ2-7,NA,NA,CASSQQGYEQYF,TGCGCCAGCAGCCAACAGGGTTACGAGCAGTACTTC
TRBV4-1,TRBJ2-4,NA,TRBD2,CASSQLSGGANIQYF,TGCGCCAGCAGCCAACTTAGCGGGGGGGCAAACATTCAGTACTTC
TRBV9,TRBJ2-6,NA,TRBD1,CASSVGSPGGTPGANVLTF,TGTGCCAGCAGCGTAGGGTCCCCAGGGGGAACTCCTGGGGCCAACGTCCTGACTTTC
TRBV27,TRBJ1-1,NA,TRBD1,CASRFSGGTEAFF,TGTGCCAGCAGATTCTCAGGGGGCACTGAAGCTTTCTTT
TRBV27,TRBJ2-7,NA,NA,CASSLRGYEQYF,TGTGCCAGCAGTTTAAGGGGCTACGAGCAGTACTTC
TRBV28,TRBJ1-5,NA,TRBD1,CASSLFAGGRNQPQHF,TGTGCCAGCAGTTTATTTGCAGGGGGCCGTAATCAGCCCCAGCATTTT
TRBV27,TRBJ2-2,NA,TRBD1,CASSPEGGAPGELFF,TGTGCCAGCAGCCCGGAAGGGGGCGCTCCCGGGGAGCTGTTTTTT
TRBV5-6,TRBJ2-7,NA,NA,CASRVQGGNEQYF,TGTGCCAGCAGGGTACAGGGTGGCAACGAGCAGTACTTC
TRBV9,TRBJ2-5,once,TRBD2,CASSVELAGEETQYF,TGTGCCAGCAGCGTCGAACTAGCGGGGGAAGAGACCCAGTACTTC
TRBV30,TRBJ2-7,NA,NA,CAWGLYEQYF,TGTGCCTGGGGACTCTACGAGCAGTACTTC
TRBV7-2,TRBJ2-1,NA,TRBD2,CASSLVGTSGGAHNEQFF,TGTGCCAGCAGCTTAGTGGGGACTAGCGGGGGGGCTCACAATGAGCAGTTCTTC